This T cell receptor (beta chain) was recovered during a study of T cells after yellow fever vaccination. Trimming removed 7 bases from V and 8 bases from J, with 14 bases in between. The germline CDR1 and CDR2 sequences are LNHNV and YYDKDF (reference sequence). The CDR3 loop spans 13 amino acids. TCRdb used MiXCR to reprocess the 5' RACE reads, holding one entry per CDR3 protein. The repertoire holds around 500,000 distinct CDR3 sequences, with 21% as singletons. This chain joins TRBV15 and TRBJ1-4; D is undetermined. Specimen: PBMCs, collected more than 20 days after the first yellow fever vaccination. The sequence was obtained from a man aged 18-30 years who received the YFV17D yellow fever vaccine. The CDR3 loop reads CATKRTQKEKLFF. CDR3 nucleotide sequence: TGTGCCACCAAAAGGACCCAAAAGGAAAAACTGTTTTTT.